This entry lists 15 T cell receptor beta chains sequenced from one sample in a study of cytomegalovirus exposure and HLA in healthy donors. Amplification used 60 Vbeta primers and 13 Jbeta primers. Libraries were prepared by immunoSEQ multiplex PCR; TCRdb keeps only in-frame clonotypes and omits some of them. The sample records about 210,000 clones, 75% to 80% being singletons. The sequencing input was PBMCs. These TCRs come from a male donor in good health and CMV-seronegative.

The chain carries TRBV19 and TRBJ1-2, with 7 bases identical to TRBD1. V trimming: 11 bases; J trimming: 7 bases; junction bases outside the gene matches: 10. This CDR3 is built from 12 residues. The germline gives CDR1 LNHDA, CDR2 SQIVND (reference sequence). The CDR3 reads CAAKGAGSGYTF. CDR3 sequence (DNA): TGTGCCGCGAAGGGGGCAGGGAGTGGCTACACCTTC. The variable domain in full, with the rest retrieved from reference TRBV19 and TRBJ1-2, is DGGITQSPKYLFRKEGQNVTLSCEQNLNHDAMYWYRQDPGQGLRLIYYSQIVNDFQKGDIAEGYSVSREKKESFPLTVTSAQKNPTAFYLCAAKGAGSGYTFGSGTRLTVV.

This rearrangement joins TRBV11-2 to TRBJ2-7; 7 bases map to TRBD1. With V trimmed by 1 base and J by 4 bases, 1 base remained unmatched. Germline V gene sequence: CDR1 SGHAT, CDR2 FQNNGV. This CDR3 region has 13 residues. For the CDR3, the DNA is TGTGCCAGCAGCTTAGTACAGGGGTACGAGCAGTACTTC. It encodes CASSLVQGYEQYF. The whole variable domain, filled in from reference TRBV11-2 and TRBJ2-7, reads EAGVAQSPRYKIIEKRQSVAFWCNPISGHATLYWYQQILGQGPKLLIQFQNNGVVDDSQLPKDRFSAERLKGVDSTLKIQPAKLEDSAVYLCASSLVQGYEQYFGPGTRLTVT.

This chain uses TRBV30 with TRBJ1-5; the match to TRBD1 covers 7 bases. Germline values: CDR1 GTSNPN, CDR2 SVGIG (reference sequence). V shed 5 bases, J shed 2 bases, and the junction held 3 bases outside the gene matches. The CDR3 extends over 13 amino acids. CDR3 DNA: TGTGCCTGGGCAGGGGGAGGCAATCAGCCCCAGCATTTT. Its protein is CAWAGGGNQPQHF.

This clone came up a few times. As DNA, the CDR3 is TGTGCCAGCAGCTTGGCGGGAGCTAGCACAGATACGCAGTATTTT. Translated, it gives CASSLAGASTDTQYF. This rearrangement joins TRBV7-2 to TRBJ2-3; 7 bases map to TRBD2. The germline V gene has CDR1 SGHTA and CDR2 FQGNSA. The length of the CDR3 is 15 residues. V trimming: 3 bases; J trimming: 0 bases; junction bases outside the gene matches: 3.

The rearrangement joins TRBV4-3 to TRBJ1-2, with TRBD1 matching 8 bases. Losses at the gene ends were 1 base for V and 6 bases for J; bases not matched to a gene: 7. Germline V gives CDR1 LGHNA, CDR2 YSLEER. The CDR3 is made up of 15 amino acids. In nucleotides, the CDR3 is TGCGCCAGCAGCCAAGTAAAGGACAGGGTCGATGGCTACACCTTC. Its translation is CASSQVKDRVDGYTF.

For the CDR3, the DNA is TGTGCCAGCAGCCAATCTAGTGCAACTAATGAAAAACTGTTTTTT. Its translation: CASSQSSATNEKLFF. The V gene is TRBV16, the J gene TRBJ1-4; D ambiguous. Germline V gene lookup returns CDR1 KGHSY and CDR2 FQNENV. V was trimmed by 0 bases and J by 0 bases, leaving 5 bases between them. This CDR3 contains 15 residues.

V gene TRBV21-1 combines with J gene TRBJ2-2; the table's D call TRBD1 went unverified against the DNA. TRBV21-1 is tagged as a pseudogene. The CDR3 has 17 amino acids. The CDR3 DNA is TGTGCCAGCAGCACCACGTCGACAGGCCCGAACACCGGGGAGCTGTTTTTT. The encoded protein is CASSTTSTGPNTGELFF.

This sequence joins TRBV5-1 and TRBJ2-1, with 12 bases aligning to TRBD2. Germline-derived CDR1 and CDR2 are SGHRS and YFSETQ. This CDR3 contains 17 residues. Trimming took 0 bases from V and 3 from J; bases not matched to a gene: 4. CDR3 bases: TGCGCCAGCAGCTTGGAGCTACTAGCGGGGGGCTACAATGAGCAGTTCTTC. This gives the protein CASSLELLAGGYNEQFF.

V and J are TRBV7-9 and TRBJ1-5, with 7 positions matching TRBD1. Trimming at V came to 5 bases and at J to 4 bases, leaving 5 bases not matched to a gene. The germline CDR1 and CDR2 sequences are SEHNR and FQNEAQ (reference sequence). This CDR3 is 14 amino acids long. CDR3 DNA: TGTGCCAGCAGCGTGGGACAGCGTAATCAGCCCCAGCATTTT. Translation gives CASSVGQRNQPQHF. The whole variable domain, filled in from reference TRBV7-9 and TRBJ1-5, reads DTGVSQNPRHKITKRGQNVTFRCDPISEHNRLYWYRQTLGQGPEFLTYFQNEAQLEKSRLLSDRFSAERPKGSFSTLEIQRTEQGDSAMYLCASSVGQRNQPQHFGDGTRLSIL.

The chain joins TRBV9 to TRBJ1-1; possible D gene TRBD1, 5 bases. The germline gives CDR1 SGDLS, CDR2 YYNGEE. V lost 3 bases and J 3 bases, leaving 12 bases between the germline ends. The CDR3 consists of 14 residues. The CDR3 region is CASSAGGEDTEAFF. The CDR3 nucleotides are TGTGCCAGCAGCGCCGGGGGAGAGGACACTGAAGCTTTCTTT.

CDR3 residues: CASSLVLEGLGYNEQFF. CDR3 DNA sequence: TGTGCCAGCAGCTTAGTTCTAGAGGGATTGGGCTACAATGAGCAGTTCTTC. This chain uses TRBV7-8 with TRBJ2-1, with D perhaps TRBD2 (5 bases). Trimming removed 1 base at V and 3 bases at J, with 16 bases between. Germline CDR1 reads SGHVS; CDR2 reads FQNEAQ. The CDR3 runs to 17 residues. Filled out from reference TRBV7-8 and TRBJ2-1, the complete variable domain reads GAGVSQSPRYKVAKRGQDVALRCDPISGHVSLFWYQQALGQGPEFLTYFQNEAQLDKSGLPSDRFFAERPEGSVSTLKIQRTQQEDSAVYLCASSLVLEGLGYNEQFFGPGTRLTVL.

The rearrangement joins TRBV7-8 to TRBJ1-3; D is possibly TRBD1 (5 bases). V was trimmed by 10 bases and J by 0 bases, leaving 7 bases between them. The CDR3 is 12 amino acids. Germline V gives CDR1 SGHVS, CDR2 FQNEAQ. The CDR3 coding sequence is TGTGCCACCGGACACTCTGGAAACACCATATATTTT. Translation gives CATGHSGNTIYF. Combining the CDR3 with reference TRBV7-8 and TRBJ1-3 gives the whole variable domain GAGVSQSPRYKVAKRGQDVALRCDPISGHVSLFWYQQALGQGPEFLTYFQNEAQLDKSGLPSDRFFAERPEGSVSTLKIQRTQQEDSAVYLCATGHSGNTIYFGEGSWLTVV.

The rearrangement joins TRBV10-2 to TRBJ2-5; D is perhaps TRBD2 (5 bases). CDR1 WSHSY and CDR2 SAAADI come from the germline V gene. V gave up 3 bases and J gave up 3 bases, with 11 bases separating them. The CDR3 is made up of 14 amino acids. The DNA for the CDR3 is TGCGCCAGCAGTGATCCGCTGAGGGAAGAGACCCAGTACTTC. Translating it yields CASSDPLREETQYF.

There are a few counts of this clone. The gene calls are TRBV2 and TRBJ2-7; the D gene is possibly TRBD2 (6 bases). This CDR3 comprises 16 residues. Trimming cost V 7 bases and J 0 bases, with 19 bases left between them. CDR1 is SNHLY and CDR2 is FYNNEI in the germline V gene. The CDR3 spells CASTRGMREHSYEQYF. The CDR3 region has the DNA TGTGCCAGCACCAGAGGGATGCGGGAACACTCCTACGAGCAGTACTTC.

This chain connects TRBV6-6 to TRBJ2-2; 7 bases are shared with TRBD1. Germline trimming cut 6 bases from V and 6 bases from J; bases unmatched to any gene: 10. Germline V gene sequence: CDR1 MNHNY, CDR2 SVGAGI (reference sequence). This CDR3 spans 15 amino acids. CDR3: CASRTRQGAAGELFF. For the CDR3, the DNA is TGTGCCAGCAGGACCCGACAGGGAGCGGCCGGGGAGCTGTTTTTT.